The source of this T cell receptor (beta chain) is a study of response to subunit inactivated influenza vaccine. This clonotype was seen many times. Its specificity is not known. Each CDR3 protein is one row after TCRdb ran MiXCR on the RT-PCR reads. The sample contains 630,000 or so distinct CDR3 sequences, about 15% of which appear only once. The V gene lost 2 bases and the J gene lost 4 bases, with 11 bases spanning the gap. The CDR3 extends over 13 amino acids. Germline CDR1 is GTSNPN and CDR2 is SVGIG (reference sequence). Study-wide results and limits: After each seasonal influenza vaccination, few new T cells are recruited, the authors suggested.

The input for sequencing was PBMCs from blood, taken 12 days after vaccination. The rearrangement uses TRBV30 and TRBJ2-5; D is ambiguous. This receptor was obtained from a man in his forties or fifties who received an inactivated influenza vaccine. The CDR3 DNA is TGTGCCTGGAGTTTAGGGTTTGGAGAGACCCAGTACTTC. Its translation: CAWSLGFGETQYF.